This T cell receptor beta chain was recovered during a study of cytomegalovirus exposure and HLA in healthy donors. V shed 0 bases, J shed 6 bases, and the junction held 7 bases outside the gene matches. The CDR3 runs 16 residues. Germline CDR1 reads SGHVS; CDR2 reads FNYEAQ. Method: immunoSEQ multiplex PCR; TCRdb's copy keeps in-frame clones and lacks some. The sample lists under 200,000 clones; roughly 90% were seen once. The chain is built from TRBV7-6 and TRBJ2-1, with 8 bases fitting TRBD2. The sample consisted of PBMCs. The origin of this receptor is a woman aged 18-29 years in good health and CMV-seronegative. The CDR3 DNA reads as TGTGCCAGCAGCTTAGCGGGCGGGGGGTCCCCCAATGAGCAGTTCTTC. Translating gives CASSLAGGGSPNEQFF.